This T cell receptor (beta chain) appears in the sequencing data of a study of CD8+CD57+ T cells in acquired aplastic anemia. At the level of the study: Quantities of DNA derived from sorted CD4+ and CD8+ cells averaged about 3.2 ug. The study's findings and limits: Patients and controls were found to share over 25 CD8+ CDR3 sequences. Between patients and controls, CD8+ Simpson's diversity did not vary significantly.

Trimming shortened V by 8 bases and J by 2 bases, and 15 bases separated the two germline ends. The germline CDR1 and CDR2 sequences are ENHRY and SYGVKD. The CDR3 contains 14 residues. This clonotype has ten or more counts. Its specificity is unknown. Individuals selected for sequencing had exhibited CD8+CD57+ cell expansion on flow cytometry. The patients all had a severe acquired aplastic anemia diagnosis. Genomic DNA provided the template from which TCR beta VDJ and CDR3 profiles were obtained. Each CDR3 protein gets one entry after TCRdb re-called the reads with MiXCR. Of hundreds of thousands of distinct CDR3 sequences listed, approximately 33% are singletons.

The sequencing input was sorted CD4+, CD8+, or CD8+CD57+ T cells (not recorded which) from PBMCs. The source of this sequence is a human donor with aplastic anemia. The chain recombines TRBV10-3 with TRBJ2-5; unclear D gene. CDR3 nucleotide sequence: TGTGCCATCCGACGTGGCGAAAGACAAGAGACCCAGTACTTC. This translates into CAIRRGERQETQYF.